This entry lists 20 T cell receptor beta chains sequenced from one sample in a study of identical twins (dated by TCRdb to 2016 to 2017). The library was made by 5' RACE. Sequencing used an Illumina HiSeq 2000. TCRdb's own reprocessing of the public reads used fastp at Q25 and MiXCR and kept productive beta chains. Every entry covers one CDR3 protein and lists the most common genes and DNA from its rows. The sample has more than 200,000 distinct CDR3 sequences on record, around 15% of them singletons. The ten largest clones take up approximately 8.8% of the sample. Sequencing input: memory (CD45RO+) T cells sorted from blood. What the cell subset or site label conveys for this sample: CD45RO+ enriched T cells. The receptor set was obtained from a woman aged 18-35 years in good health.

The J gene is TRBJ2-7, the V gene TRBV27; D may be TRBD1 (7 bases). The CDR3 loop spans 15 amino acids. Germline loops: CDR1 MNHEY, CDR2 SMNVEV (reference sequence). Trimming took off 3 bases at V and 5 bases at J, with 17 bases between the two ends. The CDR3 nucleotides read TGTGCCAGCAGTTTGGCGGGACAGTACCTGGACGAGCAGTACTTC. Translating it yields CASSLAGQYLDEQYF.

The V gene is TRBV7-9, the J gene TRBJ2-3; a possible D gene is TRBD2 (5 bases). CDR1 is SEHNR, CDR2 FQNEAQ, per germline (reference sequence). The CDR3 covers 16 residues. V shed 7 bases and J shed 1 base, with 18 bases lying between them. The CDR3 spells CASTKRLGDGTDTQYF. CDR3 nucleotides: TGTGCCAGCACAAAACGATTGGGAGACGGCACAGATACGCAGTATTTT.

The chain recombines TRBV6-2 or TRBV6-3 with TRBJ2-7, with a possible D match to TRBD2 (5 bases). The CDR3 length is 13 residues. The V gene's germline CDR1 is MNHEY and CDR2 SVGEGT. Between the trimmed V and J ends, which lost 8 bases and 2 bases, there was a span of 13 bases. The DNA of the CDR3 is TGTGCCAGCCAAGACGGACTTCCCTACGAGCAGTACTTC. Translation: CASQDGLPYEQYF.

This chain joins TRBV5-4 and TRBJ2-2; D may be TRBD1 (5 bases). V lost 1 base, J lost 1 base, and 8 bases lay in between. The germline gives CDR1 SGHNT, CDR2 YYREEE (reference sequence). The CDR3 is 15 residues long. The CDR3 sequence: CASSLRRGNTGELFF. CDR3 DNA: TGTGCCAGCAGCTTGAGAAGGGGGAACACCGGGGAGCTGTTTTTT.

This clonotype was counted at least ten times. The chain employs TRBV14 and TRBJ2-2; no definite D call. In germline, CDR1 is SGHDN, CDR2 FVKESK. V was pared by 2 bases and J by 6 bases, with 10 bases between. This CDR3 is built from 14 residues. CDR3 sequence reads: CASSQFLGAGELFF. DNA of the CDR3: TGTGCCAGCAGCCAATTCCTCGGAGCCGGGGAGCTGTTTTTT.

There are a few counts of this clonotype. This CDR3 reads CASSQREAGETQYF. The CDR3, as DNA: TGTGCCAGCAGCCAGCGGGAGGCCGGGGAGACCCAGTACTTC. The V gene is TRBV6-1, the J gene TRBJ2-5, with TRBD2 identical over 9 bases. The CDR3 consists of 14 residues. CDR1 is MNHNS, CDR2 SASEGT, per germline. V shed 6 bases, J shed 5 bases, and the junction held 7 bases outside the gene matches.

The gene calls are TRBV2 and TRBJ1-1, with a weak D call TRBD1 (5 bases). Trimming took off 0 bases at V and 10 bases at J, with 12 bases between the two ends. There are 13 residues in the CDR3. Germline V gene data show CDR1 as SNHLY and CDR2 as FYNNEI. CDR3 protein: CASSEAEGRGAFF. The CDR3 DNA follows: TGTGCCAGCAGTGAAGCGGAGGGGCGCGGAGCTTTCTTT.

V is TRBV5-7 and J is TRBJ2-5; 9 nucleotides align to TRBD1. TRBV5-7 is placed among ORFs of uncertain function. This CDR3 has 14 residues. V shed 5 bases and J 9 bases; nucleotides not matched to a gene: 11. The CDR3 DNA reads as TGTGCCAGCAGTCGGGACAGGGCCGGTTGGGCCCAGTACTTC. The encoded protein is CASSRDRAGWAQYF.

This clonotype turned up a few times. The chain couples TRBV12-3 or TRBV12-4 to TRBJ1-2, with D unclear. This CDR3 spans 12 amino acids. The V end lost 7 bases, the J end lost 8 bases, and 14 bases lay between the germline ends. CDR3 sequence reads: CASTSRRRGYTF. The CDR3 nucleotides read TGTGCCAGCACCTCGCGGAGGAGAGGCTACACCTTC.

The chain's CDR3 is CASSPQSNEQFF. For the CDR3, the DNA is TGTGCCAGCTCACCACAATCAAATGAGCAGTTCTTC. The chain combines TRBV18 with TRBJ2-1, with D unresolved. Per the germline V gene, CDR1 is KGHSH and CDR2 is LQKENI. Trimming left V 1 base short and J 7 bases short, with 5 bases between. The CDR3 is 12 residues long. The whole variable domain, remainder taken from reference TRBV18 and TRBJ2-1, is NAGVMQNPRHLVRRRGQEARLRCSPMKGHSHVYWYRQLPEEGLKFMVYLQKENIIDESGMPKERFSAEFPKEGPSILRIQQVVRGDSAAYFCASSPQSNEQFFGPGTRLTVL.

This rearrangement joins TRBV9 to TRBJ2-3, with D perhaps matching TRBD1 (5 bases). The CDR3 spans 13 residues. Germline V lookup: CDR1 SGDLS, CDR2 YYNGEE. With 0 bases removed from V and 4 bases from J, the gap between germline ends came to 6 bases. The CDR3 coding sequence is TGTGCCAGCAGCGTAGGACAGCCAGATACGCAGTATTTT. Translating gives CASSVGQPDTQYF.

The CDR3 reads CSARPGQGNGYTF. The CDR3 DNA sequence: TGCAGTGCTAGACCGGGACAGGGGAATGGCTACACCTTC. The V call is TRBV20-1, the J call TRBJ1-2; TRBD1 matches at 10 bases. After removal of 2 bases from V and 6 bases from J, the junction contained 3 bases not matched to a gene. This CDR3 comprises 13 residues. Germline loops: CDR1 DFQATT, CDR2 SNEGSKA (reference sequence).

This clonotype was counted a few times. The chain links TRBV7-2 to TRBJ2-7, with TRBD2 matching 8 bases. Losses at the gene ends were 0 bases for V and 4 bases for J; bases not matched to a gene: 8. CDR1 and CDR2 from the germline V gene are SGHTA and FQGNSA. The CDR3 loop spans 16 amino acids. CDR3 residues: CASSLALSGSFYEQYF. The DNA of the CDR3 is TGTGCCAGCAGCTTAGCGCTGAGCGGGAGTTTTTACGAGCAGTACTTC.

This rearrangement joins TRBV10-3 to TRBJ2-7; 8 bases match TRBD2. The junction had 10 bases not matched to a gene; V was cut back by 7 bases and J by 5 bases. The CDR3 length is 14 residues. Germline CDR1 and CDR2: ENHRY and SYGVKD. The CDR3 nucleotides are TGTGCCATCAAACTCCAGAGCGGGAGTAACGAGCAGTACTTC. This gives the protein CAIKLQSGSNEQYF.

Concerning this clonotype: One base away lies a much larger clone, so this may be a sequencing read error. V is TRBV12-3 or TRBV12-4 and J is TRBJ2-7, with D possibly TRBD1 on 6 matching bases. Judging by the DNA end, TRBJ2-1 fits better; the J call may be wrong. CDR3 length equals 13 residues. The CDR3 region has the DNA TGTGCCAGCAGTGGGGGCCAGTACTACGAGCAGTTCTTC. Its protein product is CASSGGQYYEQFF.

This chain joins TRBV7-8 and TRBJ2-7; no reliable D call. Per germline, CDR1 SGHVS and CDR2 FQNEAQ. The CDR3 sequence is 15 residues long. Trimming left V 3 bases short and J 2 bases short, with 14 bases between. CDR3 coding DNA: TGTGCCAGCAGCTTCCTCTACGGGTTCCCCTACGAGCAGTACTTC. Translated, it gives CASSFLYGFPYEQYF.

This chain connects TRBV12-3 or TRBV12-4 to TRBJ2-4; TRBD2 might be the D (6 bases). Deletions cut 8 bases from V and 2 bases from J, with 13 bases between. The CDR3 extends over 14 amino acids. Here the CDR3 reads CASRVGGTKNIQYF. DNA of the CDR3: TGTGCCAGCCGAGTTGGGGGGACCAAAAACATTCAGTACTTC.

V is TRBV5-1 and J is TRBJ2-5; 9 positions agree with TRBD1. This CDR3 is built from 15 residues. Germline lookup yields CDR1 SGHRS and CDR2 YFSETQ. The ends lost 5 bases at V and 4 bases at J; junction bases unmatched: 9. This CDR3 reads CASSNTGGGTETQYF. The CDR3, as DNA: TGCGCCAGCAGTAACACAGGGGGCGGAACAGAGACCCAGTACTTC.

This clonotype was seen a handful of times. The V and J genes are TRBV5-1 and TRBJ1-1; 7 bases line up with TRBD1. Germline V lookup: CDR1 SGHRS, CDR2 YFSETQ. After removal of 7 bases from V and 4 bases from J, the junction contained 7 bases not matched to a gene. The CDR3 spans 13 residues. Here the CDR3 DNA reads TGCGCCAGCGGGGGGACAGCCGGCACTGAAGCTTTCTTT. It yields the protein CASGGTAGTEAFF.

The chain carries TRBV4-2 and TRBJ2-3; TRBD2 matches at 7 bases. Trimming took 5 bases from V and 0 from J; bases not matched to a gene: 8. The CDR3 is 16 amino acids. Looked up from germline, CDR1 is LGHNA and CDR2 is YNFKEQ. CDR3 region: CASSSAGITSTDTQYF. CDR3 DNA sequence: TGTGCCAGCAGCTCAGCGGGGATCACTAGCACAGATACGCAGTATTTT.